This paragraph reports one TCR beta chain. The antigen remains unidentified. The record originates from a study of cytomegalovirus exposure and HLA in healthy donors. PCR used 60 Vbeta primers and 13 Jbeta primers. Libraries were prepared by immunoSEQ multiplex PCR; TCRdb keeps only in-frame clonotypes and omits some of them. The table records around 150,000 clones, roughly 78% of them present only once. Broader study findings: About 87% or about 30% of the time was how often most TCR beta V segments were productive, according to an earlier analysis.

The sequenced material came from PBMCs. The receptor was isolated from a woman aged 40 to 55 in good health and CMV-seronegative.

The CDR3 is CASSQDRGQRRGEQYF. CDR3 nucleotide sequence: TGCGCCAGCAGCCAAGATCGGGGACAGCGGAGAGGCGAGCAGTACTTC. The chain is built from TRBV4-1 and TRBJ2-7, with 7 bases that match TRBD1. In germline, CDR1 is MGHRA, CDR2 YSYEKL. Trimming took 0 bases from V and 6 from J; bases not matched to a gene: 11. CDR3 size: 16 residues.